The rows below give T cell receptor beta chains drawn from one sample of a study of shared clonotypes between healthy human individuals. Measured with immunoSEQ multiplex PCR; TCRdb has only the in-frame clones, and not every one. Of under 850,000 clones listed, 55% to 75% are singletons. Material for sequencing was memory CD4+ T cells sorted from blood. The receptors derive from a woman aged 25 to 45 in good health. CDR3s include the opening cysteine and the closing phenylalanine or tryptophan. D genes are given only for firm matches. Size is omitted from some rows. Given values are once, few, many or a class for expanded clones.

CDR3aa | CDR3nt | j_gene | d_gene | v_gene | abundance
CASSFQSQETQYF | TGTGCCAGCAGCTTTCAGTCCCAAGAGACCCAGTACTTC | TRBJ2-5 | - | TRBV11-2 | -
CASSLDLSLAREQFF | TGTGCCAGCAGCTTAGATCTCTCCCTAGCAAGGGAGCAGTTCTTC | TRBJ2-1 | - | TRBV11-2 | -
CASSFGGGNENTEAFF | TGTGCCAGCAGCTTCGGTGGGGGGAACGAGAACACTGAAGCTTTCTTT | TRBJ1-1 | - | TRBV5-6 | -
CASSPNSDTQYF | TGTGCCAGTAGTCCGAACTCGGATACGCAGTATTTT | TRBJ2-3 | - | TRBV19 | -
CASSQDRGGAGELFF | TGTGCCAGCAGCCAAGACCGAGGGGGCGCGGGGGAGCTGTTTTTT | TRBJ2-2 | TRBD1 | TRBV4-2 | -
CASSGFYSGYTF | TGTGCCAGCTCAGGTTTTTATTCTGGCTACACCTTC | TRBJ1-2 | - | TRBV25-1 | few
CSVPPGSGSYNEQFF | TGCAGCGTCCCCCCGGGAAGCGGGAGTTACAATGAGCAGTTCTTC | TRBJ2-1 | TRBD2 | TRBV29-1 | -
CASKNFRGSSNQPQHF | TGTGCCAGTAAAAATTTCCGGGGCAGTAGCAATCAGCCCCAGCATTTT | TRBJ1-5 | - | TRBV19 | -
CSVYSTGDLAFF | TGCAGCGTTTATTCGACAGGAGATTTGGCTTTCTTT | TRBJ1-1 | - | TRBV29-1 | -
CASSLDPRAGNTIYF | TGTGCCAGCAGTTTAGATCCCCGAGCAGGAAACACCATATATTTT | TRBJ1-3 | - | TRBV28 | -
CASSGTGGPYEQYF | TGTGCCAGCAGCGGGACAGGGGGCCCCTACGAGCAGTACTTC | TRBJ2-7 | TRBD1 | TRBV6-1 | -
CASSDYLRSSYEQYF | TGTGCCAGCAGCGACTACTTGAGGAGCTCCTACGAGCAGTACTTC | TRBJ2-7 | - | TRBV7-2 | -
CASSLVGTGNYEQYF | TGTGCCAGCAGCTTAGTAGGGACAGGGAACTACGAGCAGTACTTC | TRBJ2-7 | TRBD1 | TRBV7-6 | -
CASSSGRWSYNEQFF | TGTGCCAGCAGCTCCGGGAGGTGGTCCTACAATGAGCAGTTCTTC | TRBJ2-1 | TRBD2 | TRBV11-2 | -
CASSQVGSGLVEKLFF | TGTGCCAGCAGCCAAGTTGGGTCGGGACTGGTTGAAAAACTGTTTTTT | TRBJ1-4 | - | TRBV4-2 | -
CASSFGTRGRNGYTF | TGTGCCAGCAGTTTCGGGACAAGGGGAAGGAATGGCTACACCTTC | TRBJ1-2 | - | TRBV28 | -
CASRLAGASPYYEQYF | TGTGCCAGCAGACTAGCGGGAGCATCGCCGTATTACGAGCAGTACTTC | TRBJ2-7 | TRBD2 | TRBV27 | -
CASSMLASETQYF | TGTGCCAGCAGCATGCTAGCGTCGGAGACCCAGTACTTC | TRBJ2-5 | - | TRBV5-5 | -
CASGLTSSETQYF | TGTGCTAGTGGTTTGACTAGCTCCGAGACCCAGTACTTC | TRBJ2-5 | - | TRBV12-5 | -
CASSRGQYNEQFF | TGCGCCAGCAGCCGGGGACAGTACAATGAGCAGTTCTTC | TRBJ2-1 | TRBD1 | TRBV5-1 | -
CASSTLTESSYEQYF | TGTGCCAGCAGTACCCTCACGGAGAGCTCCTACGAGCAGTACTTC | TRBJ2-7 | - | TRBV6-8 | -
CASNRQGDSYEQYF | TGTGCCAGCAACAGACAGGGAGACTCCTACGAGCAGTACTTC | TRBJ2-7 | TRBD1 | TRBV6-1 | -
CASSKLLTGRGETQYF | TGTGCCAGCAGTAAGCTCCTTACAGGGAGAGGGGAGACCCAGTACTTC | TRBJ2-5 | - | TRBV28 | -
CASASGPSTDTQYF | TGTGCCAGCGCTAGCGGTCCTAGCACAGATACGCAGTATTTT | TRBJ2-3 | TRBD2 | TRBV6-1 | once
CASSLATGQGNTEAFF | TGCGCCAGCAGCCTAGCAACGGGACAGGGGAACACTGAAGCTTTCTTT | TRBJ1-1 | TRBD1 | TRBV5-1 | -
CASSMLGDGSYEQYF | TGTGCCAGTAGTATGCTAGGGGACGGTTCCTACGAGCAGTACTTC | TRBJ2-7 | - | TRBV19 | -
CASSLRWSSGLQYEQYF | TGTGCCAGCAGCTTAAGGTGGAGTAGCGGGCTTCAGTACGAGCAGTACTTC | TRBJ2-7 | TRBD2 | TRBV7-8 | -
CASSLVAGVGEQYF | TGTGCCAGCAGCTTAGTAGCGGGAGTGGGAGAGCAGTACTTC | TRBJ2-7 | TRBD2 | TRBV5-6 | -
CASSLATGGTDTQYF | TGCGCCAGCAGCTTGGCGACAGGGGGCACAGATACGCAGTATTTT | TRBJ2-3 | TRBD1 | TRBV5-1 | once
CASSPTRVATDTQYF | TGTGCCAGCAGCCCCACCCGGGTGGCCACAGATACGCAGTATTTT | TRBJ2-3 | - | TRBV7-2 | few
CVRSSQGAPGYEQYF | TGTGTCAGAAGCTCCCAGGGGGCGCCCGGGTACGAGCAGTACTTC | TRBJ2-7 | - | TRBV7-5 | -
CASGHRRRRTQYF | TGTGCCAGCGGACACCGACGGCGACGTACGCAGTATTTT | TRBJ2-3 | - | TRBV6-1 | -
CASSESPGTGGQETQYF | TGCGCCAGCAGTGAGTCTCCTGGGACAGGGGGACAAGAGACCCAGTACTTC | TRBJ2-5 | TRBD1 | TRBV10-1 | -
CASSELWESYEQYF | TGTGCCAGCAGCGAACTGTGGGAATCCTACGAGCAGTACTTC | TRBJ2-7 | - | TRBV11-2 | -
CASSLSGVEQYF | TGTGCCAGCAGCTTGTCAGGGGTTGAGCAGTACTTC | TRBJ2-7 | - | TRBV7-9 | -
CASSIGLAGVTGELFF | TGTGCCAGTAGTATAGGACTAGCGGGAGTTACCGGGGAGCTGTTTTTT | TRBJ2-2 | TRBD2 | TRBV19 | -
CASSVGTTYEQYF | TGCGCCAGCAGCGTCGGGACGACCTACGAGCAGTACTTC | TRBJ2-7 | - | TRBV5-1 | -
CASRGQGPDTEAFF | TGTGCCAGCAGGGGACAGGGGCCAGACACTGAAGCTTTCTTT | TRBJ1-1 | TRBD1 | TRBV6-5 | few
CASSSGRDGEAFF | TGTGCCAGCAGTTCCGGACGGGACGGCGAAGCTTTCTTT | TRBJ1-1 | - | TRBV27 | -
CASIPSGGPYEQYF | TGCGCCAGCATCCCCAGTGGGGGCCCGTACGAGCAGTACTTC | TRBJ2-7 | - | TRBV10-2 | -
CSARANEQFF | TGCAGTGCTAGGGCAAATGAGCAGTTCTTC | TRBJ2-1 | - | TRBV20-1 | -
CASRTPRGGGEVGEQYF | TGTGCCAGCAGAACGCCCCGGGGCGGTGGGGAGGTCGGCGAGCAGTACTTC | TRBJ2-7 | - | TRBV28 | -
CASSLFWQPQHF | TGTGCCAGCAGTTTATTCTGGCAGCCCCAGCATTTT | TRBJ1-5 | - | TRBV28 | -
CASSLAVASGREAEQYF | TGCGCCAGCAGCTTGGCGGTGGCGAGCGGGAGGGAGGCCGAGCAGTACTTC | TRBJ2-7 | TRBD2 | TRBV5-1 | -
CASSLLPGELFF | TGTGCCAGCAGTTTGTTGCCCGGGGAGCTGTTTTTT | TRBJ2-2 | - | TRBV27 | few
CASSYFYKNTGELFF | TGTGCCAGCAGTTACTTTTACAAAAACACCGGGGAGCTGTTTTTT | TRBJ2-2 | - | TRBV6-5 | -
CASSLGTYPEAFF | TGTGCCAGCAGCCTTGGGACATATCCTGAAGCTTTCTTT | TRBJ1-1 | - | TRBV28 | -
CASSYSGSYEQYF | TGTGCCAGCAGCTATAGCGGCTCCTACGAGCAGTACTTC | TRBJ2-7 | - | TRBV11-3 | -
CASSLGGNSGSRTQYF | TGTGCCAGCAGCTTAGGAGGCAATAGCGGCTCCAGAACCCAGTACTTC | TRBJ2-5 | - | TRBV7-8 | -
CASQLSYGYTF | TGTGCCAGCCAATTGTCTTATGGCTACACCTTC | TRBJ1-2 | - | TRBV28 | -
CASRMDRDPDTQYF | TGTGCCAGCAGAATGGACAGGGACCCAGATACGCAGTATTTT | TRBJ2-3 | TRBD1 | TRBV5-4 | -